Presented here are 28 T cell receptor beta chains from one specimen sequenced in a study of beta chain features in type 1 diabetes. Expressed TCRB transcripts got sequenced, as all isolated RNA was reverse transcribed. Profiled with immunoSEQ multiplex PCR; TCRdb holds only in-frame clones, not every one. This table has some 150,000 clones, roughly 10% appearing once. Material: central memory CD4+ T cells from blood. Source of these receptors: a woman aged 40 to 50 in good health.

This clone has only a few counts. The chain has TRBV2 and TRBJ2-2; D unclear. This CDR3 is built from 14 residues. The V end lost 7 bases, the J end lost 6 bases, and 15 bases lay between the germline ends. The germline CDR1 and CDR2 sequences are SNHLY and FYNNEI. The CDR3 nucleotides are TGTGCCAGCAACGGAGCCTTCGCCGCCGGGGAGCTGTTTTTT. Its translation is CASNGAFAAGELFF. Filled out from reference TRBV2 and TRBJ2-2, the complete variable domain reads EPEVTQTPSHQVTQMGQEVILRCVPISNHLYFYWYRQILGQKVEFLVSFYNNEISEKSEIFDDQFSVERPDGSNFTLKIRSTKLEDSAMYFCASNGAFAAGELFFGEGSRLTVL.

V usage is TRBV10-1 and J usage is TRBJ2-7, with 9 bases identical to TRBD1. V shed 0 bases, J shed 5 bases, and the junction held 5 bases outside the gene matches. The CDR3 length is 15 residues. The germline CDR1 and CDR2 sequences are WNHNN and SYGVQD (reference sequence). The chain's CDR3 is CASSESGTGTDEQYF. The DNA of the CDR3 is TGCGCCAGCAGTGAGTCCGGGACAGGGACCGACGAGCAGTACTTC.

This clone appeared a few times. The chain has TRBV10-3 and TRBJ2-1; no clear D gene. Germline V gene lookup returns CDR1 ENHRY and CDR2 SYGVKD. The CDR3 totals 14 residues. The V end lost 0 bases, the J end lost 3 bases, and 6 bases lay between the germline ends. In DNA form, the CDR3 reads TGTGCCATCAGTGAGTCGAACAACTACAATGAGCAGTTCTTC. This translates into CAISESNNYNEQFF.

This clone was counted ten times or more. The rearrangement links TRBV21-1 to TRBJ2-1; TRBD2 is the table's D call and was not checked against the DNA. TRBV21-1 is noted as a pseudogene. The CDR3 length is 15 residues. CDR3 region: CASSKDLAGINEQFF. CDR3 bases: TGTGCCAGCAGCAAAGACCTAGCGGGCATCAATGAGCAGTTCTTC.

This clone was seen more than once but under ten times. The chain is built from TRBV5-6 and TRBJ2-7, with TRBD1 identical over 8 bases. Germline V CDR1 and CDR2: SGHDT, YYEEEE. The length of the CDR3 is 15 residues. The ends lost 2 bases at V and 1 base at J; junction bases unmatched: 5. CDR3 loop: CASSFPGTGSYEQYF. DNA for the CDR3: TGTGCCAGCAGCTTTCCTGGGACAGGATCCTACGAGCAGTACTTC.

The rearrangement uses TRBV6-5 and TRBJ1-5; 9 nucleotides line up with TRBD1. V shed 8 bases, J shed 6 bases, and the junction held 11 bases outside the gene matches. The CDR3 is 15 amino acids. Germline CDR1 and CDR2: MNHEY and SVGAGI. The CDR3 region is CASSPRQGDIQPQHF. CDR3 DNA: TGTGCCAGCTCCCCAAGACAGGGGGATATTCAGCCCCAGCATTTT.

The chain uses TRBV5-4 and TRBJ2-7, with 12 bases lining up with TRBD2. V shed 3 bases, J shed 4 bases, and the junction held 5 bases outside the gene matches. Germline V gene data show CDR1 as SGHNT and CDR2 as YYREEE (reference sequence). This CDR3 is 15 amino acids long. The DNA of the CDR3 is TGTGCCAGCAGCTCTAGCGGGGGGGCCGGGTACGAGCAGTACTTC. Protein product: CASSSSGGAGYEQYF.

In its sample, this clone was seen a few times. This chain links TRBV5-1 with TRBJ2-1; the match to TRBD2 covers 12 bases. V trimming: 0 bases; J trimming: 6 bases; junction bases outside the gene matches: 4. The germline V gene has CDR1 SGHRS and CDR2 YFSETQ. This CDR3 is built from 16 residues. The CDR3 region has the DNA TGCGCCAGCAGCTTGGCTAGCGGGGGGGCCGGCAATGAGCAGTTCTTC. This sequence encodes CASSLASGGAGNEQFF.

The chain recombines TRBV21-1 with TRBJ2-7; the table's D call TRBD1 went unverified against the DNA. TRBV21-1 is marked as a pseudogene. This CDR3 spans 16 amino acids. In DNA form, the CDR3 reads TGTGCCAGCAGCAAAGAACACAGGGGGACCTCCTACGAGCAGTACTTC. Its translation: CASSKEHRGTSYEQYF.

The CDR3 reads CASSKTGTAQEQYF. CDR3 sequence (DNA): TGTGCCAGCAGCAAAACCGGGACAGCTCAGGAGCAGTACTTC. The chain recombines TRBV5-4 with TRBJ2-7; 7 bases agree with TRBD1. Germline assignment: CDR1 SGHNT and CDR2 YYREEE (reference sequence). With 4 bases clipped from V and 7 bases from J, the junction kept 11 bases outside the gene matches. This CDR3 contains 14 residues.

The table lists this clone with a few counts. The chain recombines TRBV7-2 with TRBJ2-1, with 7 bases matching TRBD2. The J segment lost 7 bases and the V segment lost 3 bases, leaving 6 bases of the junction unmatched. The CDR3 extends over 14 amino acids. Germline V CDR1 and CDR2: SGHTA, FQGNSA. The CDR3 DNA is TGTGCCAGCAGCTTTGTCGGGGGGACGAATGAGCAGTTCTTC. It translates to CASSFVGGTNEQFF.

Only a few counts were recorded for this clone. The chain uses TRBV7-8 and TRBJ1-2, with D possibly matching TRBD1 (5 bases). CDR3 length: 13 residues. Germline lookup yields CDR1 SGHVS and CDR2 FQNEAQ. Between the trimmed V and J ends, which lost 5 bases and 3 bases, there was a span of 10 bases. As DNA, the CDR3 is TGTGCCAGCAGCCGAGGACAAGACTATGGCTACACCTTC. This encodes CASSRGQDYGYTF.

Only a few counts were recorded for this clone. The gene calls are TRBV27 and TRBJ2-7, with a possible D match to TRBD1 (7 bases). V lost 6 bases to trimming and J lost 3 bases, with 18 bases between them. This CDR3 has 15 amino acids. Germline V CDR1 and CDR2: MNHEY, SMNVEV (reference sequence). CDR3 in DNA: TGTGCCAGCAGAGTCACAGGGGACTCCTTCTACGAGCAGTACTTC. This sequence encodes CASRVTGDSFYEQYF.

CDR3 sequence reads: CATGGDGSYEQYF. The CDR3 coding sequence is TGTGCCACTGGGGGGGACGGATCCTACGAGCAGTACTTC. This sequence joins TRBV19 and TRBJ2-7, with 7 bases fitting TRBD2. Trimming at V came to 10 bases and at J to 1 base, leaving 7 bases not matched to a gene. Germline loops: CDR1 LNHDA, CDR2 SQIVND (reference sequence). The CDR3 extends over 13 amino acids.

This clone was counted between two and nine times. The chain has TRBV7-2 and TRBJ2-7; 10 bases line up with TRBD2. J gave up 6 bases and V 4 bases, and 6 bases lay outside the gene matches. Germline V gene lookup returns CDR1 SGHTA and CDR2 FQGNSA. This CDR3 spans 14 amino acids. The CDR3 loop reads CASSSRSGGREQYF. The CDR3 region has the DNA TGTGCCAGCAGCTCCCGTAGCGGGGGGCGCGAGCAGTACTTC.

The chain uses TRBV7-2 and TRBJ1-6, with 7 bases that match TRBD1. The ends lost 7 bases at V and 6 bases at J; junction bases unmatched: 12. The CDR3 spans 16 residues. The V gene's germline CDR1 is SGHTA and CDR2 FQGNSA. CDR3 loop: CASTVTGTWGNSPLHF. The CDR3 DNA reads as TGTGCCAGCACCGTGACAGGGACGTGGGGTAATTCACCCCTCCACTTT. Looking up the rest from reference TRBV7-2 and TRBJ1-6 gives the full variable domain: GAGVSQSPSNKVTEKGKDVELRCDPISGHTALYWYRQSLGQGLEFLIYFQGNSAPDKSGLPSDRFSAERTGGSVSTLTIQRTQQEDSAVYLCASTVTGTWGNSPLHFGNGTRLTVT.

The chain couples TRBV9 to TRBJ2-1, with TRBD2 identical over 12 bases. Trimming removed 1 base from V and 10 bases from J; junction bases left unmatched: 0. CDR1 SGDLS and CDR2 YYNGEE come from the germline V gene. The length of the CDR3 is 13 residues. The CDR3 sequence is CASSVTSGREQFF. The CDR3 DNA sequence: TGTGCCAGCAGCGTAACTAGCGGGAGGGAGCAGTTCTTC. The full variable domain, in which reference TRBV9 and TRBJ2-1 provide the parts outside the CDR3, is DSGVTQTPKHLITATGQRVTLRCSPRSGDLSVYWYQQSLDQGLQFLIQYYNGEERAKGNILERFSAQQFPDLHSELNLSSLELGDSALYFCASSVTSGREQFFGPGTRLTVL.

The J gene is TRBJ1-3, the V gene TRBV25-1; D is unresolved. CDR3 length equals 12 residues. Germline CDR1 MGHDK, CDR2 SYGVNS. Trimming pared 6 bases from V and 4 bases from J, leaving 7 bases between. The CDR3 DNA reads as TGTGCCAGCAGCCTACAGGGAAACACCATATATTTT. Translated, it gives CASSLQGNTIYF.

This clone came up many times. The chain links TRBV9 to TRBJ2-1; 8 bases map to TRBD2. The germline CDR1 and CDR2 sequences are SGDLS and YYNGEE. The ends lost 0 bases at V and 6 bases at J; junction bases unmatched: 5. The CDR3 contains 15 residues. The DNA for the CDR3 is TGTGCCAGCAGCGTAGACCAGCGGGGGAGCAATGAGCAGTTCTTC. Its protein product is CASSVDQRGSNEQFF. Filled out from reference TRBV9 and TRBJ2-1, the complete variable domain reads DSGVTQTPKHLITATGQRVTLRCSPRSGDLSVYWYQQSLDQGLQFLIQYYNGEERAKGNILERFSAQQFPDLHSELNLSSLELGDSALYFCASSVDQRGSNEQFFGPGTRLTVL.

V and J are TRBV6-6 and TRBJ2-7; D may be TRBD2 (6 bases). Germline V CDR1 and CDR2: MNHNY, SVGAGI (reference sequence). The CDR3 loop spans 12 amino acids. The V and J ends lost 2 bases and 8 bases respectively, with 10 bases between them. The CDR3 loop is CASSYQAGQQYF. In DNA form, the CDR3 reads TGTGCCAGCAGTTACCAAGCGGGCCAGCAGTACTTC.

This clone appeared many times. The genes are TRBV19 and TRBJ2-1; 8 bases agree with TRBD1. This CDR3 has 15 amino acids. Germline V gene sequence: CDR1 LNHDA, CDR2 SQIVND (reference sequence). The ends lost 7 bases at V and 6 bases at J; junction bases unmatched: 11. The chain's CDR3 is CASNPDRAPVNEQFF. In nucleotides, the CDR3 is TGTGCCAGTAACCCGGACAGGGCACCTGTCAATGAGCAGTTCTTC. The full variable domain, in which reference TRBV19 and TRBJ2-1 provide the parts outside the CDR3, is DGGITQSPKYLFRKEGQNVTLSCEQNLNHDAMYWYRQDPGQGLRLIYYSQIVNDFQKGDIAEGYSVSREKKESFPLTVTSAQKNPTAFYLCASNPDRAPVNEQFFGPGTRLTVL.

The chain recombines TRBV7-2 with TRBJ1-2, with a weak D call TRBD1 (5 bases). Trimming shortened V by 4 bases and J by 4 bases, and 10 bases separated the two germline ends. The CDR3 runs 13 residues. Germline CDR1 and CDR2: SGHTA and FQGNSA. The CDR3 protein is CASSSRDGYGYTF. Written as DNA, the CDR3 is TGTGCCAGCAGCTCCAGGGATGGCTATGGCTACACCTTC.

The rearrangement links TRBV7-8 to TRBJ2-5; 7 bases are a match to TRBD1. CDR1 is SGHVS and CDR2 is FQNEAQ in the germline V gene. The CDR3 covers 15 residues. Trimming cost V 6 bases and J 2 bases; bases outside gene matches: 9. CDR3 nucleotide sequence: TGTGCCAGCAGTCGACCGGGACAGCGTCAAGAGACCCAGTACTTC. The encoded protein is CASSRPGQRQETQYF.

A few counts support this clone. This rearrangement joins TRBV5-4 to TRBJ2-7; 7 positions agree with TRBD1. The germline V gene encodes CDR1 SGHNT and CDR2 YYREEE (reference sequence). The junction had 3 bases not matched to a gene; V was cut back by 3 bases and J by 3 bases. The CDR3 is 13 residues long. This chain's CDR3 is CASSSTGDYEQYF. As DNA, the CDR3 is TGTGCCAGCAGCTCTACAGGGGACTACGAGCAGTACTTC.

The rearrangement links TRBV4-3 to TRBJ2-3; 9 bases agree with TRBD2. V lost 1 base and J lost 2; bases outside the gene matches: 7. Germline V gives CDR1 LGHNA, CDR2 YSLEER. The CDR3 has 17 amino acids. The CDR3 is CASSQGVGGGATDTQYF. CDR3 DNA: TGCGCCAGCAGCCAAGGCGTTGGCGGGGGGGCCACAGATACGCAGTATTTT.

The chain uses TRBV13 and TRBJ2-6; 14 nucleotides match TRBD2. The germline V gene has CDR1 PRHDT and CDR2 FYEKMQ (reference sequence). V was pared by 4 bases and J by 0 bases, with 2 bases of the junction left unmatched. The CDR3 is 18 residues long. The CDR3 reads CASSYGTSGGSGANVLTF. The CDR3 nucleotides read TGTGCCAGCAGCTACGGGACTAGCGGGGGCTCTGGGGCCAACGTCCTGACTTTC. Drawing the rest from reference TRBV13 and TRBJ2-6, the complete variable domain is AAGVIQSPRHLIKEKRETATLKCYPIPRHDTVYWYQQGPGQDPQFLISFYEKMQSDKGSIPDRFSAQQFSDYHSELNMSSLELGDSALYFCASSYGTSGGSGANVLTFGAGSRLTVL.

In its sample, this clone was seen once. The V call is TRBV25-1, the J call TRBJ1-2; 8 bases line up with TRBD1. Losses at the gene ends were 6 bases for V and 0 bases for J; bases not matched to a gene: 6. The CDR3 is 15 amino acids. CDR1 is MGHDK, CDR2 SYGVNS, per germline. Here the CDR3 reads CASRAAGGANYGYTF. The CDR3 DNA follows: TGTGCCAGCAGAGCCGCAGGGGGCGCTAACTATGGCTACACCTTC.

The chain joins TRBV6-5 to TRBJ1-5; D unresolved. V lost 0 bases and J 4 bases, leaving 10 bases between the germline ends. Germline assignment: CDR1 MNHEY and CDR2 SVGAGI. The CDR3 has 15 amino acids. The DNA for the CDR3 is TGTGCCAGCAGTTACTCGAGCAGGTCAAATCAGCCCCAGCATTTT. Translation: CASSYSSRSNQPQHF.